These 4 T cell receptor beta chains were sequenced from one sample in a study of technical replicates of blood from several donors. The method was immunoSEQ multiplex PCR; TCRdb's version includes in-frame clones alone and lacks a portion of them. Seen here are 75,000 to 85,000 clones, about 81% observed once, and the top ten hold 3.5% to 4%. What was sequenced was PBMCs. The receptors here all came from a human donor in good health. Some clones in this sample may be carry-over from other donors' samples.

This clone was recorded once. CDR3 sequence reads: CASSLGGSADTQYF. The CDR3 DNA reads as TGTGCCAGCAGCTTGGGCGGGAGTGCAGATACGCAGTATTTT. This rearrangement joins TRBV11-2 to TRBJ2-3, with 7 positions matching TRBD2. After removal of 3 bases from V and 4 bases from J, the junction contained 4 bases not matched to a gene. This CDR3 region has 14 residues. Germline values: CDR1 SGHAT, CDR2 FQNNGV.

The chain has TRBV18 and TRBJ2-7; 7 nucleotides agree with TRBD1. The CDR3 sequence is 13 residues long. V was pared by 4 bases and J by 3 bases, with 3 bases of the junction left unmatched. Germline loops: CDR1 KGHSH, CDR2 LQKENI. In DNA, the CDR3 is TGTGCCAGCTCACGGGACAGTAACTACGAGCAGTACTTC. Protein: CASSRDSNYEQYF.

A single count supports this clone. The rearrangement links TRBV18 to TRBJ2-3, with 7 bases fitting TRBD1. Germline-derived CDR1 and CDR2 are KGHSH and LQKENI. This CDR3 has 15 residues. V was clipped by 2 bases and J by 4 bases; unmatched bases: 6. The CDR3 protein is CASSPNTGAADTQYF. The CDR3 DNA sequence: TGTGCCAGCTCACCAAATACAGGGGCAGCAGATACGCAGTATTTT.

This chain joins TRBV9 and TRBJ1-2; a weak D match, TRBD1 (6 bases). V lost 4 bases and J lost 4, with 17 bases in between. CDR1 and CDR2 from the germline V gene are SGDLS and YYNGEE. This CDR3 is 15 amino acids long. The CDR3 loop is CASSPGGQGIYGYTF. For the CDR3, the DNA is TGTGCCAGCAGCCCCGGTGGGCAGGGGATCTATGGCTACACCTTC. Full variable domain (rest looked up from reference TRBV9 and TRBJ1-2): DSGVTQTPKHLITATGQRVTLRCSPRSGDLSVYWYQQSLDQGLQFLIQYYNGEERAKGNILERFSAQQFPDLHSELNLSSLELGDSALYFCASSPGGQGIYGYTFGSGTRLTVV.